A selection of T cell receptor beta chains follows, all from one sample in a study of CD8+ T cells in alopecia areata. Assay: immunoSEQ multiplex PCR; the TCRdb copy retains only in-frame clones and omits some. Here the sample spans under 250,000 clones, about 61% being singletons. The sample comprised CD8+ T cells sorted from blood. These receptors were obtained from a human donor in good health. Both conserved end residues are part of each CDR3. A D gene is named only where the DNA matches it firmly. Where a row states a size, it is once, few, many or the class of an expanded clone; other rows omit it.

V: TRBV25-1
size: .
D: .
J: TRBJ1-1
CDR3: CASQKYATEAFF
DNA: TGTGCCAGTCAAAAGTACGCCACTGAAGCTTTCTTT

V: TRBV14
size: .
D: .
J: TRBJ2-1
CDR3: CASSQEGPEQFF
DNA: TGTGCCAGCAGCCAGGAGGGCCCTGAGCAGTTCTTC

V: TRBV11-1
size: .
D: TRBD2
J: TRBJ2-7
CDR3: CASSKTSGGYEQYF
DNA: TGTGCCAGCAGCAAGACTAGCGGGGGGTACGAGCAGTACTTC

V: TRBV9
size: few
D: .
J: TRBJ2-1
CDR3: CASSIRTEYNEQFF
DNA: TGTGCCAGCAGCATTCGGACCGAGTACAATGAGCAGTTCTTC

V: TRBV6-5
size: .
D: .
J: TRBJ1-1
CDR3: CASSYSANTEAFF
DNA: TGTGCCAGCAGTTATTCGGCGAACACTGAAGCTTTCTTT

V: TRBV30
size: .
D: .
J: TRBJ2-3
CDR3: CAWSVFVRTDTQYF
DNA: TGTGCCTGGAGTGTATTCGTAAGGACGGATACGCAGTATTTT

V: TRBV7-9
size: .
D: .
J: TRBJ2-5
CDR3: CASSSGTQGGQETQYF
DNA: TGTGCCAGCAGCTCGGGAACACAGGGGGGGCAAGAGACCCAGTACTTC

V: TRBV6-1
size: .
D: .
J: TRBJ1-1
CDR3: CASREVGWTEAFF
DNA: TGTGCCAGCAGGGAGGTTGGGTGGACTGAAGCTTTCTTT

V: TRBV29-1
size: .
D: .
J: TRBJ2-2
CDR3: CSGKPGHPNTGELFF
DNA: TGCAGCGGGAAGCCGGGACATCCGAACACCGGGGAGCTGTTTTTT

V: TRBV9
size: .
D: TRBD2
J: TRBJ2-1
CDR3: CASVRLAENEQFF
DNA: TGTGCCAGCGTACGACTAGCGGAAAATGAGCAGTTCTTC

V: TRBV6-5
size: .
D: .
J: TRBJ2-7
CDR3: CASSWTSSYEQYF
DNA: TGTGCCAGCAGTTGGACATCTTCCTACGAGCAGTACTTC

V: TRBV4-1
size: few
D: TRBD2
J: TRBJ2-4
CDR3: CASSQDSGLAVNIQYF
DNA: TGCGCCAGCAGCCAAGATTCGGGACTAGCGGTAAACATTCAGTACTTC

V: TRBV27
size: .
D: .
J: TRBJ2-7
CDR3: CASSLTGAYEQYF
DNA: TGTGCCAGCAGTCTGACAGGAGCCTACGAGCAGTACTTC

V: TRBV7-6
size: .
D: .
J: TRBJ1-4
CDR3: CASSSIQGPNEKLFF
DNA: TGTGCCAGCAGCTCAATCCAGGGTCCTAATGAAAAACTGTTTTTT

V: TRBV12-5
size: .
D: .
J: TRBJ2-1
CDR3: CASGLQGTDNEQFF
DNA: TGTGCTAGTGGTTTGCAGGGAACGGACAATGAGCAGTTCTTC

V: TRBV11-2
size: .
D: .
J: TRBJ2-3
CDR3: CASSLAPSRRDTQYF
DNA: TGTGCCAGCAGCTTAGCTCCCTCCCGACGCGATACGCAGTATTTT

V: TRBV9
size: .
D: .
J: TRBJ2-5
CDR3: CASSRAEKGTQYF
DNA: TGTGCCAGCAGCCGTGCGGAGAAAGGGACCCAGTACTTC

V: TRBV7-9
size: .
D: .
J: TRBJ2-5
CDR3: CASSPNDQETQYF
DNA: TGTGCCAGCAGCCCAAACGACCAAGAGACCCAGTACTTC

V: TRBV5-1
size: .
D: TRBD1
J: TRBJ1-2
CDR3: CASSLPGGTYGYTF
DNA: TGCGCCAGCAGCTTACCAGGGGGAACCTATGGCTACACCTTC

V: TRBV25-1
size: .
D: TRBD1
J: TRBJ2-7
CDR3: CASSEPDRAYEQYF
DNA: TGTGCCAGCAGTGAACCGGACAGGGCCTACGAGCAGTACTTC

V: TRBV6-5
size: .
D: .
J: TRBJ2-5
CDR3: CASRFQGIATQYF
DNA: TGTGCCAGCAGGTTTCAGGGTATAGCGACCCAGTACTTC

V: TRBV5-6
size: .
D: .
J: TRBJ1-2
CDR3: CASSSGALGYTF
DNA: TGTGCCAGCAGCAGTGGTGCTCTCGGCTACACCTTC

V: TRBV6-6
size: .
D: .
J: TRBJ1-2
CDR3: CASSLAQAYTF
DNA: TGTGCCAGCAGTCTGGCGCAGGCCTACACCTTC

V: TRBV27
size: .
D: .
J: TRBJ2-1
CDR3: CASSPMGNEQFF
DNA: TGTGCCAGCAGCCCAATGGGAAATGAGCAGTTCTTC

V: TRBV29-1
size: few
D: .
J: TRBJ2-1
CDR3: CSVFSGDQFF
DNA: TGCAGCGTTTTTTCAGGAGACCAGTTCTTC